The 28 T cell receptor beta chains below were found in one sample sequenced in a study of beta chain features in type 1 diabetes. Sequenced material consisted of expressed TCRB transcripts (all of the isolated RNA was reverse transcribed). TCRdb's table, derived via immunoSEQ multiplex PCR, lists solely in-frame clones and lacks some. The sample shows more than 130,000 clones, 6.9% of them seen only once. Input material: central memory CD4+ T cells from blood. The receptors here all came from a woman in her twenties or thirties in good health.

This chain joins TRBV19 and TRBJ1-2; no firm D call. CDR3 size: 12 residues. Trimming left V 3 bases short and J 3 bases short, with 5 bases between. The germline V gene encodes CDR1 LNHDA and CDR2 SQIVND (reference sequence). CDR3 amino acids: CASSIFDYGYTF. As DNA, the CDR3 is TGTGCCAGTAGTATCTTTGACTATGGCTACACCTTC.

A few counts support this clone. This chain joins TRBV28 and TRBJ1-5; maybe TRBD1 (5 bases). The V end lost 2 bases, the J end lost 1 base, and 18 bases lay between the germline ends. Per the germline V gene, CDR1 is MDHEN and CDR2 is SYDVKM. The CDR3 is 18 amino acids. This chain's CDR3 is CASSLPHSRVGSNQPQHF. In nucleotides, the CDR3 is TGTGCCAGCAGTTTACCTCATTCCAGGGTTGGGAGCAATCAGCCCCAGCATTTT.

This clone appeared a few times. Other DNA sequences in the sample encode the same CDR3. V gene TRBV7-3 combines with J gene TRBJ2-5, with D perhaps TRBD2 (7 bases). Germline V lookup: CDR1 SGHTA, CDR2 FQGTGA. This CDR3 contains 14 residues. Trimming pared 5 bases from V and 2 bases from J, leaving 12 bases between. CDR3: CASSGGGSQETQYF. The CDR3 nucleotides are TGTGCCAGCAGCGGGGGGGGCAGTCAAGAGACCCAGTACTTC.

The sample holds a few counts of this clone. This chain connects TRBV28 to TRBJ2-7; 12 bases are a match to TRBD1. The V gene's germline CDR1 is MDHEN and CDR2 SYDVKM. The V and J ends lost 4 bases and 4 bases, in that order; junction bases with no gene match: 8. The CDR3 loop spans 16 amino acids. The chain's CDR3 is CASSSLGQGAGYEQYF. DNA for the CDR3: TGTGCCAGCAGTTCACTGGGACAGGGGGCTGGTTACGAGCAGTACTTC.

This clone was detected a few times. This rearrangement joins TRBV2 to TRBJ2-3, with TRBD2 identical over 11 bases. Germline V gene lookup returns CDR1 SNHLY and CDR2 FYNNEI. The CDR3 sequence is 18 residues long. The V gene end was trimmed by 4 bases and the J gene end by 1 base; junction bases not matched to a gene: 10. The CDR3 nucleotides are TGTGCCAGCAGTGCCCGCCCGACTAGCGGGGCCCGCACAGATACGCAGTATTTT. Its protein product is CASSARPTSGARTDTQYF. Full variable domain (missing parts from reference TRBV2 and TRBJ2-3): EPEVTQTPSHQVTQMGQEVILRCVPISNHLYFYWYRQILGQKVEFLVSFYNNEISEKSEIFDDQFSVERPDGSNFTLKIRSTKLEDSAMYFCASSARPTSGARTDTQYFGPGTRLTVL.

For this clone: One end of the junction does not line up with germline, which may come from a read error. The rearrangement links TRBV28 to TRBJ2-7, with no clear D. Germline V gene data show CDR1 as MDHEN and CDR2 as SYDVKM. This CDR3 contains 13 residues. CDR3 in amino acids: CASSETQTYGQYF. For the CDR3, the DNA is TGTGCCAGCAGCGAGACACAAACCTACGGGCAGTACTTC.

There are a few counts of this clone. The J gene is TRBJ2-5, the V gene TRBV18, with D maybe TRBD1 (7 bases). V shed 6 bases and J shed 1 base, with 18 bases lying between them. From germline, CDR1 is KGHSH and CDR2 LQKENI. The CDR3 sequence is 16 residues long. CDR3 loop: CASSSEGGQFQETQYF. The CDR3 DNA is TGTGCCAGCTCCTCCGAGGGGGGACAGTTCCAAGAGACCCAGTACTTC.

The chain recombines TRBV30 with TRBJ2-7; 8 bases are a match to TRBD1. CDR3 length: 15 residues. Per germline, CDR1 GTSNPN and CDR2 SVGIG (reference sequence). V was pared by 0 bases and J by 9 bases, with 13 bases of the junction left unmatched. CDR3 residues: CAWSVGRQGKHGQYF. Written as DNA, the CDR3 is TGTGCCTGGAGTGTAGGCCGACAGGGGAAACACGGGCAGTACTTC. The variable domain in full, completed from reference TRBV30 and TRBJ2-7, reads SQTIHQWPATLVQPVGSPLSLECTVEGTSNPNLYWYRQAAGRGLQLLFYSVGIGQISSEVPQNLSASRPQDRQFILSSKKLLLSDSGFYLCAWSVGRQGKHGQYFGPGTRLTVT.

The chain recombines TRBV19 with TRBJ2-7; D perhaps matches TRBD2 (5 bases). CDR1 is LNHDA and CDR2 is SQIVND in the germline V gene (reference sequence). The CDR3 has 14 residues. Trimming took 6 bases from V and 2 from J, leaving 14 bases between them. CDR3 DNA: TGTGCCAGTAGGGGGAGCGGCACTGCCTACGAGCAGTACTTC. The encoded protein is CASRGSGTAYEQYF.

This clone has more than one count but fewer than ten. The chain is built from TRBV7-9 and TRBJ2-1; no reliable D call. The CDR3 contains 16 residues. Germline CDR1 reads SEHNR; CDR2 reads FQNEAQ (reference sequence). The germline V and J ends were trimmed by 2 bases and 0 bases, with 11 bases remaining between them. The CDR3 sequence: CASSLRGSSSYNEQFF. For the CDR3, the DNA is TGTGCCAGCAGCTTAAGAGGCTCGAGCTCCTACAATGAGCAGTTCTTC.

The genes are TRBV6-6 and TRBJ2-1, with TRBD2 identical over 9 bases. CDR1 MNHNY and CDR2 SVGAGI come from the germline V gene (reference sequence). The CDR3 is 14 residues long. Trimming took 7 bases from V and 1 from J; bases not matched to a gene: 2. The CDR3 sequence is CASTLAGSYNEQFF. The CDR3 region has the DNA TGTGCCAGCACCCTAGCGGGATCCTACAATGAGCAGTTCTTC.

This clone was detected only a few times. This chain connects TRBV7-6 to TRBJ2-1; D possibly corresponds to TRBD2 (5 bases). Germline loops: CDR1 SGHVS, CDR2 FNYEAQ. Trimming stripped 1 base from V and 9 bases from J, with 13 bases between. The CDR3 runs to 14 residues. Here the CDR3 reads CASSLGQLDGEQFF. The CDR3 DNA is TGTGCCAGCAGCTTAGGTCAACTAGACGGTGAGCAGTTCTTC.

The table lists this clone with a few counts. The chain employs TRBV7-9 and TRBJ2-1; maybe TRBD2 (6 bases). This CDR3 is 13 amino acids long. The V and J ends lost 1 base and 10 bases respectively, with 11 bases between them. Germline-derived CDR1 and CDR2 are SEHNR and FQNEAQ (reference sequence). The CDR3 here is CASSLVGGHEQFF. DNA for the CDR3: TGTGCCAGCAGCTTAGTGGGAGGTCACGAGCAGTTCTTC.

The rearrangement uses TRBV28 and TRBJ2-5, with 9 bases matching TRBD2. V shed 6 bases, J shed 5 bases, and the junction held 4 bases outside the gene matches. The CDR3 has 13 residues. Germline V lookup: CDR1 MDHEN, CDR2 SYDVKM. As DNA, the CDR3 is TGTGCCAGCAGGCGTAGCGGGAGTGAGACCCAGTACTTC. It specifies CASRRSGSETQYF.

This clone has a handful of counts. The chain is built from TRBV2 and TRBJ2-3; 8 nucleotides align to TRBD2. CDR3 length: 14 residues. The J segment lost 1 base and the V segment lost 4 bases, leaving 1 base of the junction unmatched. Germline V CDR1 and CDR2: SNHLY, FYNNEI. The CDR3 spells CASSVLAGTDTQYF. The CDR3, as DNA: TGTGCCAGCAGTGTACTAGCGGGCACAGATACGCAGTATTTT.

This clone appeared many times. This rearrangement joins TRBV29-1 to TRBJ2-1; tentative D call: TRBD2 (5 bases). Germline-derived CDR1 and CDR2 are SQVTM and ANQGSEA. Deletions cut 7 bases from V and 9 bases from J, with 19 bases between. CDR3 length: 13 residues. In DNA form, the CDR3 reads TGCAGCGCGGGGTCCACTCTGTTCGGTGAGCAGTTCTTC. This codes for CSAGSTLFGEQFF.

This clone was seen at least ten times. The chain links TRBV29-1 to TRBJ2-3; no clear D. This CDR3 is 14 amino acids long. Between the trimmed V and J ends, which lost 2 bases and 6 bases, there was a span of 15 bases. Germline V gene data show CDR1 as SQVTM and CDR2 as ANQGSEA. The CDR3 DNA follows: TGCAGCGTTGAAACACGGGTTAGTTCGGATACGCAGTATTTT. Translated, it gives CSVETRVSSDTQYF.

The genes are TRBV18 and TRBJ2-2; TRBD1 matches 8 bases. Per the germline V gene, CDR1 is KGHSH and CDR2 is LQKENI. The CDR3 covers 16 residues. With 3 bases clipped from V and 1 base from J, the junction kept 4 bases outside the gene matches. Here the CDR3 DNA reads TGTGCCAGCTCACCTAAGACAGGGGTGAACACCGGGGAGCTGTTTTTT. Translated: CASSPKTGVNTGELFF.

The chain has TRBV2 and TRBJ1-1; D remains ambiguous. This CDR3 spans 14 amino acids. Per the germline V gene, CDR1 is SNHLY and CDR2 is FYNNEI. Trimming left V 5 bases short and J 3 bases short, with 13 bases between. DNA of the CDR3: TGTGCCAGCAGTACGTCCGGAGGGTACACTGAAGCTTTCTTT. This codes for CASSTSGGYTEAFF.

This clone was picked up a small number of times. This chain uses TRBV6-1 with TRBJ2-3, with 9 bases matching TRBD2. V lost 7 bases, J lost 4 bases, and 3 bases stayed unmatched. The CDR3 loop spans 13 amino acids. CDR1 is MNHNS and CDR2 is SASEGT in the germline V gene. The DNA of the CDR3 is TGTGCCAGCACTAGCGGGATGGCAGATACGCAGTATTTT. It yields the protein CASTSGMADTQYF.

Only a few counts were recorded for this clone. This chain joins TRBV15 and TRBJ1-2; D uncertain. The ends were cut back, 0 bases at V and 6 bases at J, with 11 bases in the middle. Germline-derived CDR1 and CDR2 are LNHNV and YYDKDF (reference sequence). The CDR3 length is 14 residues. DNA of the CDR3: TGTGCCACCAGCAGAGATACTGAGGGTCATGGCTACACCTTC. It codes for CATSRDTEGHGYTF.

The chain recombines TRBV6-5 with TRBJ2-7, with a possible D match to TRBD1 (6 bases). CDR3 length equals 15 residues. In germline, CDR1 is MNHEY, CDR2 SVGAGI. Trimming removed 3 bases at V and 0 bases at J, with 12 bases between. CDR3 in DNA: TGTGCCAGCAGTTATTTAGGGGGTATCTCCTACGAGCAGTACTTC. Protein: CASSYLGGISYEQYF.

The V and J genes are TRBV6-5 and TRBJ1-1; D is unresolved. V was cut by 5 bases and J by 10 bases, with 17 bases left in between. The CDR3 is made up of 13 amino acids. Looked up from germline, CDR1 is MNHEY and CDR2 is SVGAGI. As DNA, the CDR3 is TGTGCCAGCAGTCCGCGGAGTAGTCTGAGAGCTTTCTTT. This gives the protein CASSPRSSLRAFF.

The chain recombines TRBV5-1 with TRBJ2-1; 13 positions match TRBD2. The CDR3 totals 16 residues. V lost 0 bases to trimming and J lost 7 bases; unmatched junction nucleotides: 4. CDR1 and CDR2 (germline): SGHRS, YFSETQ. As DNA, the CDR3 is TGCGCCAGCAGCTTGGATCCGACTAGCGGGAGGAATGAGCAGTTCTTC. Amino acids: CASSLDPTSGRNEQFF.

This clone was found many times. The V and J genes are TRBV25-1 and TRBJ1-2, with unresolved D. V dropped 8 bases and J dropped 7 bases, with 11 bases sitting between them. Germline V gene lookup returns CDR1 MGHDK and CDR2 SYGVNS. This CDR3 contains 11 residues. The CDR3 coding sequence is TGTGCCAGCGGAAAGGGAGGTGGCTACACCTTC. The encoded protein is CASGKGGGYTF.

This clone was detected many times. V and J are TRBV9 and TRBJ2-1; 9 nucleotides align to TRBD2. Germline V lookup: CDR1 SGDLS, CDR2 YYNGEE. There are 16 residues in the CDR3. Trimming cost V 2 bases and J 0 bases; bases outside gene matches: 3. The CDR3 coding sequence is TGTGCCAGCAGCGTCACAGCGGGAGGCTCCTACAATGAGCAGTTCTTC. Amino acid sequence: CASSVTAGGSYNEQFF.

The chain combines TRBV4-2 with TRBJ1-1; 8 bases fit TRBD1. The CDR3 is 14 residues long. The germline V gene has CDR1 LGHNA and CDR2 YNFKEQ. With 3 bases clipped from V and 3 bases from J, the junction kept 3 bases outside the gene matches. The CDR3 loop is CASSHTTGDTEAFF. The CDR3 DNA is TGTGCCAGCAGCCACACGACAGGGGACACTGAAGCTTTCTTT.

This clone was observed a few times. The CDR3 here is CASSHGLVQETQYF. The CDR3 DNA sequence: TGTGCCAGCAGTCATGGACTAGTCCAAGAGACCCAGTACTTC. This chain uses TRBV7-2 with TRBJ2-5, with 7 bases identical to TRBD2. CDR1 and CDR2 (germline): SGHTA, FQGNSA. After removal of 6 bases from V and 1 base from J, the junction contained 5 bases not matched to a gene. The CDR3 runs to 14 residues.